The subject of this entry is one T cell receptor (beta chain). Its antigen remains unknown. The entry originates in a study of shared clonotypes between healthy human individuals. Notes on the study in general: Tissues were not sampled, only blood, and their repertoires likely differ.

The naive CD8 fraction comprised CD45RO-negative cells positively selected for CCR7 and excluded terminally differentiated effector memory CD45RA+ cells. CDR1 and CDR2 (germline): WSHSY, SAAADI. This CDR3 is built from 13 residues. Trimming left V 3 bases short and J 3 bases short, with 8 bases between. Clones were sequenced by immunoSEQ multiplex PCR, and TCRdb holds only the in-frame ones, with some missing. The sample has roughly 2,000,000 clones, about 95% seen once; the top ten hold roughly 1.2%. The chain has TRBV10-2 and TRBJ2-5; possible D gene TRBD1, 5 bases. The receptor was isolated from a man aged 18 to 29 in good health. The sequenced sample consisted of naive CD8+ T cells sorted from blood. CDR3 sequence: CASSEGREETQYF. The CDR3 region has the DNA TGCGCCAGCAGTGAAGGCAGGGAAGAGACCCAGTACTTC.